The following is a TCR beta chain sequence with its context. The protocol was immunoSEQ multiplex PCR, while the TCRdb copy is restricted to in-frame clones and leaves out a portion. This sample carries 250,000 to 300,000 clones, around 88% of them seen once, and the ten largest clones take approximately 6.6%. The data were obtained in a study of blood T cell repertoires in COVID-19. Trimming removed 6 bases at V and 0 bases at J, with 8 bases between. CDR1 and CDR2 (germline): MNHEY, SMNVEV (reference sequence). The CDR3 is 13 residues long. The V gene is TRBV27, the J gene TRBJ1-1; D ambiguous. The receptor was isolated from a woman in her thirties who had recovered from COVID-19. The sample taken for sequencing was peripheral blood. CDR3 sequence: CASRGRMNTEAFF. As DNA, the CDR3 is TGTGCCAGCAGGGGCAGGATGAACACTGAAGCTTTCTTT.